This TCR beta chain is drawn from a study of blood T cell repertoires in COVID-19. TCRdb keeps only in-frame clones here, not all; method: immunoSEQ multiplex PCR. The sample includes around 360,000 clones, approximately 87% of them seen just once. The V gene's germline CDR1 is SGHRS and CDR2 YFSETQ. The V gene end was trimmed by 3 bases and the J gene end by 2 bases; junction bases not matched to a gene: 4. The CDR3 length is 15 residues. The chain uses TRBV5-1 and TRBJ2-3; TRBD2 matches 9 bases. Specimen: peripheral blood. This TCR was recovered from a woman under 40 with COVID-19, enrolled during active disease. The CDR3 loop is CASSSLAGYTDTQYF. The CDR3 DNA follows: TGCGCCAGCAGCTCTCTAGCGGGATACACAGATACGCAGTATTTT.